A single sample gave rise to the 22 T cell receptor beta chains below, sequenced in a study of cytomegalovirus exposure and HLA in healthy donors. The PCR made use of 60 Vbeta and 13 Jbeta primers. Here immunoSEQ multiplex PCR was the method, and the copy in TCRdb shows in-frame clones only, minus some. Seen here are approximately 150,000 clones, roughly 80% observed once, and the top ten hold 2.9%. Sequencing was performed on PBMCs. Receptors were obtained from a woman aged 30 to 39 in good health and CMV-seronegative.

This chain uses TRBV7-9 with TRBJ1-4, with no clear D. V lost 4 bases, J lost 12 bases, and 12 bases lay in between. The CDR3 length is 12 residues. Per the germline V gene, CDR1 is SEHNR and CDR2 is FQNEAQ (reference sequence). Here the CDR3 reads CASSSPGDELFF. CDR3 sequence (DNA): TGTGCCAGCAGCTCCCCGGGAGATGAACTGTTTTTT.

This chain uses TRBV7-3 with TRBJ2-2; 7 bases map to TRBD1. Germline lookup yields CDR1 SGHTA and CDR2 FQGTGA. The CDR3 sequence is 15 residues long. The V gene end was trimmed by 3 bases and the J gene end by 5 bases; junction bases not matched to a gene: 6. CDR3: CASSFEGARTGELFF. CDR3 in DNA: TGTGCCAGCAGCTTTGAGGGGGCTCGGACCGGGGAGCTGTTTTTT.

The V call is TRBV6-1, the J call TRBJ1-5; 9 nucleotides align to TRBD1. From germline, CDR1 is MNHNS and CDR2 SASEGT. The CDR3 loop spans 18 amino acids. Trimming removed 4 bases from V and 0 bases from J; junction bases left unmatched: 10. The CDR3 DNA follows: TGTGCCAGCAGTGTTCGGACAGGGGAGGTAAATAGCAATCAGCCCCAGCATTTT. Encoded protein: CASSVRTGEVNSNQPQHF.

This clone was counted a few times. The chain combines TRBV7-3 with TRBJ2-1, with 14 bases identical to TRBD2. V lost 3 bases to trimming and J lost 9 bases; unmatched junction nucleotides: 1. The length of the CDR3 is 14 residues. Germline V gene lookup returns CDR1 SGHTA and CDR2 FQGTGA. CDR3 in amino acids: CASSFGTSGGEQFF. The CDR3 nucleotides read TGTGCCAGCAGCTTCGGGACTAGCGGGGGTGAGCAGTTCTTC.

The chain carries TRBV7-3 and TRBJ2-5; TRBD1 might be the D (6 bases). The V end lost 6 bases, the J end lost 3 bases, and 11 bases lay between the germline ends. The CDR3 consists of 13 residues. Germline assignment: CDR1 SGHTA and CDR2 FQGTGA. The CDR3 DNA sequence: TGTGCCAGCAGTCGTTACAGGGAAGAGACCCAGTACTTC. Protein: CASSRYREETQYF.

This clone was recorded a few times. This sequence joins TRBV28 and TRBJ2-1; 11 bases line up with TRBD2. There are 17 residues in the CDR3. Germline values: CDR1 MDHEN, CDR2 SYDVKM. The V segment lost 3 bases and the J segment 3 bases; nucleotides outside the gene matches: 7. The CDR3 protein is CASSFPSGRRNYNEQFF. The CDR3 DNA sequence: TGTGCCAGCAGTTTCCCTAGCGGGAGGCGCAACTACAATGAGCAGTTCTTC. The complete variable domain, with remaining parts taken from reference TRBV28 and TRBJ2-1, reads DVKVTQSSRYLVKRTGEKVFLECVQDMDHENMFWYRQDPGLGLRLIYFSYDVKMKEKGDIPEGYSVSREKKERFSLILESASTNQTSMYLCASSFPSGRRNYNEQFFGPGTRLTVL.

This clone was found a few times. The rearrangement uses TRBV5-1 and TRBJ1-1, with 7 bases identical to TRBD1. Trimming at V came to 0 bases and at J to 5 bases, leaving 7 bases not matched to a gene. This CDR3 region has 15 residues. CDR1 is SGHRS and CDR2 is YFSETQ in the germline V gene. The CDR3 DNA is TGCGCCAGCAGCTTGGATACAGGGGAAGGAACTGAAGCTTTCTTT. Its translation is CASSLDTGEGTEAFF.

V gene TRBV27 combines with J gene TRBJ2-5; 7 nucleotides match TRBD2. Trimming cost V 5 bases and J 5 bases; bases outside gene matches: 11. Germline V lookup: CDR1 MNHEY, CDR2 SMNVEV (reference sequence). The CDR3 runs to 15 residues. The CDR3 loop reads CASSPARLAWETQYF. The DNA for the CDR3 is TGTGCCAGCAGTCCCGCCCGACTAGCCTGGGAGACCCAGTACTTC.

The rearrangement joins TRBV27 to TRBJ1-4; 8 nucleotides line up with TRBD1. The CDR3 totals 14 residues. Trimming took 2 bases from V and 7 from J; bases not matched to a gene: 3. Germline CDR1 and CDR2: MNHEY and SMNVEV (reference sequence). The CDR3 DNA is TGTGCCAGCAGTTTAGGACAGGGTTTTGAAAAACTGTTTTTT. It is translated as CASSLGQGFEKLFF.

The genes are TRBV6-6 and TRBJ1-5; tentatively, D is TRBD1 (6 bases). V was cut by 6 bases and J by 8 bases, with 14 bases left in between. The CDR3 consists of 13 residues. Germline values: CDR1 MNHNY, CDR2 SVGAGI (reference sequence). The CDR3, as DNA: TGTGCCAGCAGCCCGGACAGCTGGGAGCCCCAGCATTTT. It codes for CASSPDSWEPQHF.

This clone was counted between two and nine times. The chain is built from TRBV6-4 and TRBJ2-1; 12 bases match TRBD1. Germline V lookup: CDR1 MRHNA, CDR2 SNTAGT. This CDR3 is built from 14 residues. With V trimmed by 2 bases and J by 8 bases, 1 base remained unmatched. The CDR3 DNA reads TGTGCCAGCAGTGACGGGACAGGGGGCGATGAGCAGTTCTTC. Residues: CASSDGTGGDEQFF.

The chain employs TRBV28 and TRBJ2-1; 7 bases are a match to TRBD1. Per germline, CDR1 MDHEN and CDR2 SYDVKM. The CDR3 totals 15 residues. The trim removed 1 base at V and 9 bases at J, leaving 9 bases unmatched. The CDR3 bases are TGTGCCAGCAGTTTATTATTCGGGACAGTTGCTGAGCAGTTCTTC. Protein: CASSLLFGTVAEQFF.

V is TRBV18 and J is TRBJ2-5; TRBD1 aligns across 10 bases. From germline, CDR1 is KGHSH and CDR2 LQKENI. Losses at the gene ends were 4 bases for V and 2 bases for J; bases not matched to a gene: 4. CDR3 length: 15 residues. The CDR3 nucleotides are TGTGCCAGCTCACGGGGGACAGGGGATCAAGAGACCCAGTACTTC. As protein: CASSRGTGDQETQYF.

This sequence joins TRBV28 and TRBJ2-7; TRBD2 aligns across 7 bases. Germline CDR1 MDHEN, CDR2 SYDVKM. The CDR3 has 16 residues. V was clipped by 4 bases and J by 4 bases; unmatched bases: 13. The CDR3 DNA sequence: TGTGCCAGCAGTTCCATTGGGGGGAGGGCCTCGTACGAGCAGTACTTC. This gives the protein CASSSIGGRASYEQYF.

The rearrangement joins TRBV28 to TRBJ1-5, with 8 bases matching TRBD1. Germline CDR1 reads MDHEN; CDR2 reads SYDVKM. The V gene end was trimmed by 6 bases and the J gene end by 4 bases; junction bases not matched to a gene: 5. The CDR3 sequence is 14 residues long. CDR3 loop: CASSQGQVNQPQHF. In DNA form, the CDR3 reads TGTGCCAGCAGCCAGGGACAGGTAAATCAGCCCCAGCATTTT. Full variable domain (rest looked up from reference TRBV28 and TRBJ1-5): DVKVTQSSRYLVKRTGEKVFLECVQDMDHENMFWYRQDPGLGLRLIYFSYDVKMKEKGDIPEGYSVSREKKERFSLILESASTNQTSMYLCASSQGQVNQPQHFGDGTRLSIL.

This chain uses TRBV7-2 with TRBJ1-1; D not resolved. Trimming stripped 0 bases from V and 4 bases from J, with 12 bases between. This CDR3 has 15 residues. Germline V gene lookup returns CDR1 SGHTA and CDR2 FQGNSA. The CDR3 loop reads CASSLALTSGTEAFF. In DNA, the CDR3 is TGTGCCAGCAGCTTAGCTCTCACGTCGGGCACTGAAGCTTTCTTT.

The V call is TRBV28, the J call TRBJ2-5; 7 bases fit TRBD2. The J call may be in error: the DNA end matches TRBJ2-7 better. The V gene's germline CDR1 is MDHEN and CDR2 SYDVKM. The CDR3 runs to 14 residues. The CDR3 bases are TGTGCCAGCAGTTTACGCGGGAGAGTCCACGAGCAGTACTTC. This sequence encodes CASSLRGRVHEQYF.

The J gene is TRBJ2-6, the V gene TRBV28; D is perhaps TRBD1 (6 bases). Germline values: CDR1 MDHEN, CDR2 SYDVKM. Deletions cut 4 bases from V and 9 bases from J, with 10 bases between. The CDR3 loop spans 13 amino acids. CDR3 loop: CASSSGHLNVLTF. CDR3 coding DNA: TGTGCCAGCAGTTCGGGACACCTCAACGTCCTGACTTTC.

V is TRBV7-3 and J is TRBJ2-1, with no clear D. The CDR3 totals 15 residues. Trimming took 9 bases from V and 2 from J, leaving 17 bases between them. Looked up from germline, CDR1 is SGHTA and CDR2 is FQGTGA. As DNA, the CDR3 is TGTGCCAGTTCCAACCCGGCAGGTACCTACAATGAGCAGTTCTTC. Amino acid sequence: CASSNPAGTYNEQFF.

The chain combines TRBV5-1 with TRBJ1-4, with 10 bases matching TRBD1. Germline V lookup: CDR1 SGHRS, CDR2 YFSETQ. This CDR3 has 15 amino acids. With V trimmed by 10 bases and J by 0 bases, 6 bases remained unmatched. The CDR3 DNA reads as TGCGCCTCCAGGACAGGGGGGCCAACTAATGAAAAACTGTTTTTT. Translated, it gives CASRTGGPTNEKLFF.

The V call is TRBV5-1, the J call TRBJ2-1; D uncertain. CDR1 is SGHRS and CDR2 is YFSETQ in the germline V gene. Trimming stripped 0 bases from V and 6 bases from J, with 22 bases between. The CDR3 totals 18 residues. CDR3: CASSLAPSSNEVVNEQFF. The CDR3 nucleotides are TGCGCCAGCAGCTTGGCCCCATCCTCAAATGAGGTTGTCAATGAGCAGTTCTTC. Full variable domain (remainder filled in from reference TRBV5-1 and TRBJ2-1): KAGVTQTPRYLIKTRGQQVTLSCSPISGHRSVSWYQQTPGQGLQFLFEYFSETQRNKGNFPGRFSGRQFSNSRSEMNVSTLELGDSALYLCASSLAPSSNEVVNEQFFGPGTRLTVL.

The chain combines TRBV4-1 with TRBJ2-1, with TRBD2 matching 11 bases. Germline-derived CDR1 and CDR2 are MGHRA and YSYEKL. V lost 0 bases to trimming and J lost 7 bases; unmatched junction nucleotides: 14. The CDR3 has 19 residues. As DNA, the CDR3 is TGCGCCAGCAGCCAAGAGTTGGCGCTAGCGGGAGGAGGGAGGAATGAGCAGTTCTTC. It specifies CASSQELALAGGGRNEQFF.